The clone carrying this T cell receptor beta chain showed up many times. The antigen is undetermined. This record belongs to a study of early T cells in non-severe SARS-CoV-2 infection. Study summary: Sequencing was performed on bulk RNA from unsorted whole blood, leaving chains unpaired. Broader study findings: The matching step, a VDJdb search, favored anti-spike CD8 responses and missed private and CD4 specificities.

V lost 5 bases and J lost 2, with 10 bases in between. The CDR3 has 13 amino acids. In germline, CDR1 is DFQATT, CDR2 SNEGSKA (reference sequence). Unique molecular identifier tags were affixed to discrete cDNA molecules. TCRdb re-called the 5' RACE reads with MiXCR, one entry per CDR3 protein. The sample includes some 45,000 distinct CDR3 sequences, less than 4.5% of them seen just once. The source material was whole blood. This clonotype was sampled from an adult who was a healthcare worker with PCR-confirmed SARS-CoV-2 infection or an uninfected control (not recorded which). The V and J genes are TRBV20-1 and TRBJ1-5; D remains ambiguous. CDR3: CSAPWRGNQPQHF. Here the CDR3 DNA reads TGCAGTGCTCCGTGGAGGGGCAATCAGCCCCAGCATTTT.